The 3 T cell receptor beta chains below come from one sample, sequenced in a study of memory CD4+ T cells and cytomegalovirus serostatus. TCRdb's copy holds only in-frame clones and misses some; the assay was immunoSEQ multiplex PCR. The table records approximately 70,000 clones, about 78% of them present only once. The sort gate was single viable CD3+CD4+CD8-CD45RO+ cells for memory CD4+ T cells. Sequencing was done on a sample of memory CD4+ T cells from blood. Source of these receptors: an adult in good health and CMV-seropositive.

The chain couples TRBV7-9 to TRBJ1-2; 9 bases line up with TRBD1. The CDR3 length is 14 residues. Trimming cost V 5 bases and J 2 bases; bases outside gene matches: 3. Germline-derived CDR1 and CDR2 are SEHNR and FQNEAQ (reference sequence). CDR3 in amino acids: CASSRDRANYGYTF. CDR3 nucleotides: TGTGCCAGCAGCCGGGACAGGGCAAACTATGGCTACACCTTC. Complete variable domain (other parts from reference TRBV7-9 and TRBJ1-2): DTGVSQNPRHKITKRGQNVTFRCDPISEHNRLYWYRQTLGQGPEFLTYFQNEAQLEKSRLLSDRFSAERPKGSFSTLEIQRTEQGDSAMYLCASSRDRANYGYTFGSGTRLTVV.

This chain links TRBV29-1 with TRBJ1-3, with D unresolved. CDR3 length: 13 residues. V was cut by 7 bases and J by 2 bases, with 12 bases left in between. The germline CDR1 and CDR2 sequences are SQVTM and ANQGSEA. The CDR3 coding sequence is TGCAGCGCTGAGATAGCCCCTGGAAACACCATATATTTT. Its translation is CSAEIAPGNTIYF.

The V call is TRBV6-5, the J call TRBJ2-3; D not certain. The CDR3 extends over 13 amino acids. Germline V gene data show CDR1 as MNHEY and CDR2 as SVGAGI. Trimming took 2 bases from V and 3 from J, leaving 6 bases between them. CDR3 DNA sequence: TGTGCCAGCAGTTACATGGCTACAGATACGCAGTATTTT. This sequence encodes CASSYMATDTQYF.